Shown below are 5 T cell receptor beta chains from a single sample sequenced in a study of a mutant IDH1 vaccine in newly diagnosed glioma (dated by TCRdb to the early 2020s). The sample's time point label, in plain terms: week 35, safety follow-up. Every vaccine dose consisted of 300 ug of a 20-mer mutant IDH1 peptide in Montanide, administered subcutaneously together with topical imiquimod. Their antigens remain unidentified. Library preparation used the immunoSEQ multiplex PCR assay. TCRdb holds this immuneACCESS table with in-frame rearrangements only. Some clones are missing; in checked studies, unresolved V genes explain under half, and the rest has no known cause. Within this sample are roughly 60,000 clones, with 80% to 90% of them counted one time only. In total, the top ten clones hold roughly 5.2% of the sample. The sample in question was PBMCs, obtained from a glioma patient whose treatment included an IDH1 peptide vaccine. These receptor sequences come from a man aged 35 to 55 with glioma.

This clone was seen a few times. The V gene is TRBV5-1, the J gene TRBJ2-5, with D possibly TRBD2 on 5 matching bases. The CDR3 contains 14 residues. Germline CDR1 is SGHRS and CDR2 is YFSETQ. Trimming removed 4 bases at V and 2 bases at J, with 12 bases between. The CDR3 nucleotides read TGCGCCAGCAGCACAGAGCGGATTCAAGAGACCCAGTACTTC. Protein product: CASSTERIQETQYF.

This clone was observed a few times. V gene TRBV2 combines with J gene TRBJ2-1; D unclear. Germline CDR1 reads SNHLY; CDR2 reads FYNNEI. With 0 bases removed from V and 0 bases from J, the gap between germline ends came to 12 bases. The CDR3 length is 17 residues. CDR3 residues: CASSEARAPSSYNEQFF. The CDR3 DNA follows: TGTGCCAGCAGTGAAGCGCGAGCGCCCAGCTCCTACAATGAGCAGTTCTTC.

V gene TRBV7-2 combines with J gene TRBJ2-3; D gene unclear. The CDR3 length is 15 residues. In germline, CDR1 is SGHTA, CDR2 FQGNSA. V dropped 3 bases and J dropped 0 bases, with 10 bases sitting between them. In DNA, the CDR3 is TGTGCCAGCAGCTTTCGTGTAGGTAGCACAGATACGCAGTATTTT. Translation gives CASSFRVGSTDTQYF.

The chain uses TRBV19 and TRBJ2-6; 10 bases line up with TRBD1. V lost 7 bases and J lost 1; bases outside the gene matches: 7. This CDR3 comprises 17 residues. Germline CDR1 is LNHDA and CDR2 is SQIVND (reference sequence). CDR3 loop: CASTHRDRGSGANVLTF. DNA of the CDR3: TGTGCCAGTACCCACCGGGACAGGGGATCTGGGGCCAACGTCCTGACTTTC.

The J gene is TRBJ2-3, the V gene TRBV7-6, with D hard to call. V dropped 6 bases and J dropped 0 bases, with 7 bases sitting between them. Germline V gene data show CDR1 as SGHVS and CDR2 as FNYEAQ. The CDR3 runs 13 residues. CDR3 nucleotides: TGTGCCAGCAGGCCTCCCAGCACAGATACGCAGTATTTT. The encoded protein is CASRPPSTDTQYF.